This TCR beta chain originates from a study of T cells after yellow fever vaccination. Whole-study context: Some fractions had low cell numbers, and these were prepared with SMART-Seq v4 Ultra Low Input.

CDR3 length: 13 residues. Germline loops: CDR1 SGHRS, CDR2 YFSETQ. Study-level findings and limits: Researchers cautioned that FACS-sorted repertoires could harbor abundant clonotypes contaminating from the bulk population. Most primary-vaccination clones reappeared after the booster (about 97% CD4, roughly 90% CD8).

Universal primer sites and UMIs were introduced during 5'RACE template-switching synthesis of TCR cDNA. MiXCR was run by TCRdb on the 5' RACE reads, yielding one entry per CDR3 protein. The table has 250,000 to 400,000 distinct CDR3 sequences, approximately 4.5% seen once. Ten or more counts support this clonotype. Its antigen is undetermined. Germline and junction disagree at one end, which may indicate a read error. The sequence came from a man between 18 and 29 years old who received the YFV17D yellow fever vaccine. The specimen comprised PBMCs, sampled 15 days after the yellow fever booster vaccination. The chain recombines TRBV5-1 with TRBJ1-1; 10 nucleotides match TRBD1. The CDR3 DNA is TGTGCCAGCAGCCCGGGACAGGGGACTGAAGCTTTCTTT. Translating gives CASSPGQGTEAFF.